This T cell receptor (beta chain) was sequenced during a study of cytomegalovirus exposure and HLA in healthy donors. Study-level results: Previous analysis showed most TCR beta V segments were productive about 87% or about 30% of the time. Of the V segments, some could not be distinguished, including TRBV6-2 and TRBV6-3, and were excluded.

This CDR3 spans 15 amino acids. Germline loops: CDR1 LGHNA, CDR2 YSLEER. The V gene end was trimmed by 3 bases and the J gene end by 0 bases; junction bases not matched to a gene: 2. This clone has just one count. The antigen remains unidentified. Vbeta (60) and Jbeta (13) primers were used in the PCR. Data came from immunoSEQ multiplex PCR; TCRdb stores just in-frame clones and leaves some out. This table holds about 96,000 clones, about 70% found once. The J gene is TRBJ1-2, the V gene TRBV4-3; 9 nucleotides align to TRBD1. The receptor's source is a woman aged 70 to 79 in good health and CMV-seropositive. Sequences were obtained from PBMCs. The CDR3: CASSQDRGTNYGYTF. CDR3 sequence (DNA): TGCGCCAGCAGCCAGGACAGGGGAACTAACTATGGCTACACCTTC.